Each of the 18 T cell receptor beta chains below was sequenced from the same sample in a study of cytomegalovirus exposure and HLA in healthy donors. PCR primers comprised 60 Vbeta and 13 Jbeta primers. Generated by immunoSEQ multiplex PCR, the TCRdb table keeps only in-frame clones and is missing some. The listing records just under 60,000 clones. The specimen was PBMCs. The source of these receptors is a male donor in good health and CMV-seronegative.

J is TRBJ2-7 and V is TRBV2, with 11 nucleotides matching TRBD1. CDR3 length: 14 residues. The germline CDR1 and CDR2 sequences are SNHLY and FYNNEI. Trimming took 5 bases from V and 7 from J; bases not matched to a gene: 7. The CDR3 sequence is CASSPDRGHPEQYF. DNA for the CDR3: TGTGCCAGCAGTCCGGACAGGGGGCACCCGGAGCAGTACTTC.

The chain's CDR3 is CASSFTGSGEQYF. The CDR3 nucleotides read TGTGCCAGCTCATTCACAGGGTCGGGGGAGCAGTACTTC. The chain joins TRBV18 to TRBJ2-7; possible D gene TRBD1, 6 bases. V gave up 5 bases and J gave up 7 bases, with 15 bases separating them. Germline V gene lookup returns CDR1 KGHSH and CDR2 LQKENI. The CDR3 has 13 amino acids.

V gene TRBV6-5 combines with J gene TRBJ1-6; no definite D call. Germline V gives CDR1 MNHEY, CDR2 SVGAGI. Trimming shortened V by 5 bases and J by 0 bases, and 8 bases separated the two germline ends. This CDR3 has 15 amino acids. The CDR3 bases are TGTGCCAGCAGTCCCAGAGGCTCCTATAATTCACCCCTCCACTTT. Protein sequence: CASSPRGSYNSPLHF.

The rearrangement uses TRBV6-5 and TRBJ1-2, with 7 bases aligning to TRBD1. This CDR3 has 16 amino acids. Germline loops: CDR1 MNHEY, CDR2 SVGAGI. Losses at the gene ends were 0 bases for V and 2 bases for J; bases not matched to a gene: 6. CDR3 nucleotides: TGTGCCAGCAGTTACTCCCGACAGGGAAGAAACTATGGCTACACCTTC. Translated: CASSYSRQGRNYGYTF.

The chain carries TRBV6-6 and TRBJ2-2; TRBD2 is a possible D gene (6 bases). In germline, CDR1 is MNHNY, CDR2 SVGAGI (reference sequence). Between the trimmed V and J ends, which lost 6 bases and 4 bases, there was a span of 15 bases. CDR3 length equals 15 residues. The CDR3 here is CASRLGGAGTGELFF. CDR3 DNA: TGTGCCAGCAGATTAGGAGGGGCGGGCACCGGGGAGCTGTTTTTT.

The chain has TRBV7-2 and TRBJ2-7; the D gene is possibly TRBD1 (5 bases). Germline loops: CDR1 SGHTA, CDR2 FQGNSA. The CDR3 contains 13 residues. Trimming stripped 5 bases from V and 4 bases from J, with 12 bases between. The CDR3: CASSRTQGYEQYF. The CDR3 bases are TGTGCCAGCAGCCGCACGCAGGGTTACGAGCAGTACTTC.

V usage is TRBV6-5 and J usage is TRBJ2-5, with TRBD1 identical over 11 bases. The CDR3 consists of 14 residues. J lost 5 bases, V lost 8 bases, and 7 bases had no gene match. CDR1 MNHEY and CDR2 SVGAGI come from the germline V gene. CDR3 sequence: CASRRDRGEETQYF. In DNA, the CDR3 is TGTGCCAGCCGAAGGGACAGGGGGGAGGAGACCCAGTACTTC.

This chain connects TRBV5-5 to TRBJ2-2; D is undetermined. Trimming removed 1 base at V and 1 base at J, with 5 bases between. CDR1 and CDR2 (germline): SGHKS, YYEKEE (reference sequence). This CDR3 contains 14 residues. CDR3 loop: CASSLRQNTGELFF. The CDR3 DNA reads TGTGCCAGCAGCTTGAGACAGAACACCGGGGAGCTGTTTTTT. Full variable domain (remainder filled in from reference TRBV5-5 and TRBJ2-2): DAGVTQSPTHLIKTRGQQVTLRCSPISGHKSVSWYQQVLGQGPQFIFQYYEKEERGRGNFPDRFSARQFPNYSSELNVNALLLGDSALYLCASSLRQNTGELFFGEGSRLTVL.

The DNA of the CDR3 is TGTGCCAGTAGTATAGATGGGACTAGCGGAGCCTACGAGCAGTACTTC. Its protein is CASSIDGTSGAYEQYF. The chain links TRBV19 to TRBJ2-7; 11 bases are a match to TRBD2. CDR3 length: 16 amino acids. Germline assignment: CDR1 LNHDA and CDR2 SQIVND (reference sequence). V gave up 0 bases and J gave up 2 bases; unmatched junction bases: 3.

This sequence joins TRBV19 and TRBJ1-5; TRBD1 matches 9 bases. The V gene's germline CDR1 is LNHDA and CDR2 SQIVND (reference sequence). The CDR3 sequence is 16 residues long. The V segment lost 5 bases and the J segment 7 bases; nucleotides outside the gene matches: 12. CDR3 region: CASSSQGAGQEQPQHF. The CDR3 nucleotides are TGTGCCAGTAGTTCACAGGGGGCCGGTCAGGAACAGCCCCAGCATTTT. The full variable domain, with the rest looked up from reference TRBV19 and TRBJ1-5, is DGGITQSPKYLFRKEGQNVTLSCEQNLNHDAMYWYRQDPGQGLRLIYYSQIVNDFQKGDIAEGYSVSREKKESFPLTVTSAQKNPTAFYLCASSSQGAGQEQPQHFGDGTRLSIL.

This chain links TRBV30 with TRBJ1-3; D not resolved. The CDR3 sequence is 15 residues long. The ends were cut back, 0 bases at V and 0 bases at J, with 9 bases in the middle. Germline CDR1 and CDR2: GTSNPN and SVGIG (reference sequence). CDR3 loop: CAWSVGPGSGNTIYF. As DNA, the CDR3 is TGTGCCTGGAGTGTGGGTCCGGGCTCTGGAAACACCATATATTTT. The entire variable domain, with the rest obtained from reference TRBV30 and TRBJ1-3, is as follows: SQTIHQWPATLVQPVGSPLSLECTVEGTSNPNLYWYRQAAGRGLQLLFYSVGIGQISSEVPQNLSASRPQDRQFILSSKKLLLSDSGFYLCAWSVGPGSGNTIYFGEGSWLTVV.

The gene calls are TRBV5-6 and TRBJ1-2; TRBD1 matches at 7 bases. Germline V gives CDR1 SGHDT, CDR2 YYEEEE. J was trimmed by 4 bases and V by 4 bases; bases with no gene match: 7. This CDR3 spans 14 amino acids. The CDR3 reads CASSPRQGPYGYTF. In DNA, the CDR3 is TGTGCCAGCAGCCCCCGACAGGGCCCCTATGGCTACACCTTC.

The chain links TRBV7-3 to TRBJ2-4, with no clear D. The germline gives CDR1 SGHTA, CDR2 FQGTGA. Trimming left V 0 bases short and J 0 bases short, with 9 bases between. This CDR3 spans 16 amino acids. The DNA for the CDR3 is TGTGCCAGCAGCTTAACCTTAATCCCAGCCAAAAACATTCAGTACTTC. Amino acids: CASSLTLIPAKNIQYF.

The gene calls are TRBV30 and TRBJ2-3; D possibly corresponds to TRBD2 (5 bases). This CDR3 spans 16 amino acids. Germline lookup yields CDR1 GTSNPN and CDR2 SVGIG (reference sequence). V was pared by 4 bases and J by 3 bases, with 20 bases between. Here the CDR3 reads CAWIDLALGGTDTQYF. The CDR3, as DNA: TGTGCCTGGATAGATCTAGCTTTGGGTGGTACAGATACGCAGTATTTT.

The chain has TRBV5-6 and TRBJ2-6, with a tentative D call TRBD2 (5 bases). From germline, CDR1 is SGHDT and CDR2 YYEEEE. V was shortened by 1 base and J by 0 bases, with 8 bases between the two germline ends. The length of the CDR3 is 16 residues. CDR3 DNA sequence: TGTGCCAGCAGCTTGCCTCGGGACTCTGGGGCCAACGTCCTGACTTTC. Residues: CASSLPRDSGANVLTF.

Concerning this clone itself: Within the sample, other DNA sequences also encode this same CDR3. This chain connects TRBV19 to TRBJ1-6, with 7 positions matching TRBD1. Germline CDR1 reads LNHDA; CDR2 reads SQIVND (reference sequence). The junction had 15 bases not matched to a gene; V was cut back by 6 bases and J by 7 bases. CDR3 size: 17 residues. This CDR3 reads CASSFTSYRGANSPLHF. CDR3 coding DNA: TGTGCCAGTAGCTTTACAAGCTACAGGGGCGCGAATTCACCCCTCCACTTT.

The CDR3 DNA is TGTGCCAGCAGCACAGTTCCCCAAGAGACCCAGTACTTC. It yields the protein CASSTVPQETQYF. The chain couples TRBV9 to TRBJ2-5; no firm D call. The CDR3 sequence is 13 residues long. Trimming took off 4 bases at V and 1 base at J, with 8 bases between the two ends. CDR1 SGDLS and CDR2 YYNGEE come from the germline V gene.

The J gene is TRBJ2-2, the V gene TRBV6-5, with a weak D call TRBD1 (5 bases). The V end lost 2 bases, the J end lost 1 base, and 8 bases lay between the germline ends. Germline V gene lookup returns CDR1 MNHEY and CDR2 SVGAGI. The CDR3 extends over 15 amino acids. In DNA form, the CDR3 reads TGTGCCAGCAGTTACGGGGCAAGGAACACCGGGGAGCTGTTTTTT. It encodes CASSYGARNTGELFF.